The 32 T cell receptor beta chains in this list originate from one sample, sequenced in a study of OX40 agonist ivuxolimab in advanced cancers. Measured with immunoSEQ multiplex PCR; TCRdb has only the in-frame clones, and not every one. The sample includes about 46,000 clones, about 88% of them seen just once. Here the sequenced sample was CD4+ or CD8+ T cells sorted from blood, taken in a trial of the OX40 agonist ivuxolimab. The receptors stem from an adult with an advanced solid tumor such as melanoma, head and neck, liver or kidney cancer.

The chain couples TRBV7-9 to TRBJ1-2; TRBD1 matches 12 bases. The CDR3 loop spans 19 amino acids. CDR1 SEHNR and CDR2 FQNEAQ come from the germline V gene (reference sequence). The J segment lost 4 bases and the V segment lost 2 bases, leaving 14 bases of the junction unmatched. Written as DNA, the CDR3 is TGTGCCAGCAGCTTAATACCCGGGACAGGGGGCGCGATATCCTATGGCTACACCTTC. Encoded protein: CASSLIPGTGGAISYGYTF.

The chain uses TRBV7-9 and TRBJ2-5; 12 positions agree with TRBD2. The V and J ends lost 0 bases and 2 bases, in that order; junction bases with no gene match: 1. The CDR3 covers 16 residues. In germline, CDR1 is SEHNR, CDR2 FQNEAQ (reference sequence). The CDR3 DNA reads as TGTGCCAGCAGCTTAGCTACTAGCGGGGGGCAAGAGACCCAGTACTTC. The encoded protein is CASSLATSGGQETQYF.

In this sample, this clone turned up once. The chain recombines TRBV6-6 with TRBJ1-1; TRBD1 might be the D (6 bases). This CDR3 comprises 11 residues. From germline, CDR1 is MNHNY and CDR2 SVGAGI (reference sequence). The ends were cut back, 10 bases at V and 4 bases at J, with 10 bases in the middle. The CDR3 protein is CATQGGTEAFF. The CDR3 region has the DNA TGTGCCACCCAAGGGGGCACTGAAGCTTTCTTT.

The chain couples TRBV9 to TRBJ2-7, with D possibly being TRBD2 (7 bases). The CDR3 contains 14 residues. Germline assignment: CDR1 SGDLS and CDR2 YYNGEE. Trimming cost V 4 bases and J 5 bases, with 16 bases left between them. CDR3 residues: CASSLRGLGHEQYF. The CDR3 DNA sequence: TGTGCCAGCAGCTTGCGGGGGCTGGGGCACGAGCAGTACTTC.

J is TRBJ2-3 and V is TRBV11-2; a weak D match, TRBD1 (7 bases). CDR3 size: 15 residues. Between the trimmed V and J ends, which lost 5 bases and 2 bases, there was a span of 14 bases. Germline assignment: CDR1 SGHAT and CDR2 FQNNGV. This CDR3 reads CASSLGRGATDTQYF. The CDR3 nucleotides are TGTGCCAGCAGCCTGGGCAGGGGGGCCACAGATACGCAGTATTTT.

This rearrangement joins TRBV7-9 to TRBJ2-1; 8 nucleotides agree with TRBD2. J lost 2 bases, V lost 4 bases, and 1 base had no gene match. Germline CDR1 SEHNR, CDR2 FQNEAQ (reference sequence). The CDR3 spans 14 residues. CDR3 region: CASSSAGAYNEQFF. In DNA form, the CDR3 reads TGTGCCAGCAGCTCAGCGGGAGCCTACAATGAGCAGTTCTTC.

This clone was picked up a small number of times. The rearrangement uses TRBV9 and TRBJ1-1; D perhaps matches TRBD1 (5 bases). Germline CDR1 and CDR2: SGDLS and YYNGEE. The CDR3 contains 12 residues. The germline V and J ends were trimmed by 3 bases and 8 bases, with 11 bases remaining between them. Here the CDR3 DNA reads TGTGCCAGCAGCGCGAACCAGGGAGAAGCTTTCTTT. The encoded protein is CASSANQGEAFF.

V and J are TRBV5-4 and TRBJ2-2, with TRBD1 matching over 8 bases. Germline V lookup: CDR1 SGHNT, CDR2 YYREEE (reference sequence). The V gene end was trimmed by 0 bases and the J gene end by 1 base; junction bases not matched to a gene: 2. This CDR3 region has 16 residues. Here the CDR3 reads CASSLAGGKNTGELFF. The CDR3 DNA reads as TGTGCCAGCAGCTTGGCAGGGGGCAAGAACACCGGGGAGCTGTTTTTT.

The V call is TRBV6-1, the J call TRBJ2-7, with a tentative D call TRBD1 (6 bases). The CDR3 spans 15 residues. V dropped 7 bases and J dropped 0 bases, with 16 bases sitting between them. In germline, CDR1 is MNHNS, CDR2 SASEGT. CDR3 bases: TGTGCCAGCACCGAGACAGGCTCAAGCTCCTACGAGCAGTACTTC. This sequence encodes CASTETGSSSYEQYF.

The rearrangement links TRBV11-2 to TRBJ2-7; D gene unclear. Trimming stripped 0 bases from V and 0 bases from J, with 9 bases between. Germline V CDR1 and CDR2: SGHAT, FQNNGV. The CDR3 totals 15 residues. The CDR3 DNA reads TGTGCCAGCAGCTTAGAGGCGGATCCCTCCTACGAGCAGTACTTC. This encodes CASSLEADPSYEQYF. Complete variable domain (other parts from reference TRBV11-2 and TRBJ2-7): EAGVAQSPRYKIIEKRQSVAFWCNPISGHATLYWYQQILGQGPKLLIQFQNNGVVDDSQLPKDRFSAERLKGVDSTLKIQPAKLEDSAVYLCASSLEADPSYEQYFGPGTRLTVT.

The chain employs TRBV19 and TRBJ2-1, with 7 bases lining up with TRBD2. V dropped 3 bases and J dropped 6; count of bases not matched to a gene: 5. CDR1 is LNHDA and CDR2 is SQIVND in the germline V gene (reference sequence). CDR3 size: 14 residues. The CDR3 spells CASSIPSGSNEQFF. CDR3 in DNA: TGTGCCAGTAGTATTCCTAGCGGAAGCAATGAGCAGTTCTTC.

The rearrangement links TRBV4-3 to TRBJ2-2, with a possible D match to TRBD2 (6 bases). This CDR3 is 19 amino acids long. Trimming took 0 bases from V and 5 from J, leaving 22 bases between them. The germline V gene has CDR1 LGHNA and CDR2 YSLEER. The CDR3 is CASSQDLGLAGRNTGELFF. The DNA of the CDR3 is TGCGCCAGCAGCCAAGATCTTGGGTTGGCAGGGAGGAATACCGGGGAGCTGTTTTTT.

The gene calls are TRBV5-1 and TRBJ2-7, with 7 bases that match TRBD1. The CDR3 covers 16 residues. Germline-derived CDR1 and CDR2 are SGHRS and YFSETQ. V was clipped by 4 bases and J by 1 base; unmatched bases: 11. The CDR3 protein is CASSPNRGTSSYEQYF. The CDR3 region has the DNA TGCGCCAGCAGCCCTAACAGGGGTACTAGTTCCTACGAGCAGTACTTC.

V and J are TRBV9 and TRBJ2-5, with D maybe TRBD2 (6 bases). Germline values: CDR1 SGDLS, CDR2 YYNGEE. This CDR3 is built from 16 residues. V lost 0 bases and J 1 base, leaving 13 bases between the germline ends. DNA for the CDR3: TGTGCCAGCAGCGTAGATGGGGGGATTCCCCAAGAGACCCAGTACTTC. Its translation: CASSVDGGIPQETQYF.

The genes are TRBV4-1 and TRBJ2-2, with D perhaps matching TRBD1 or TRBD2 (5 bases each). Germline lookup yields CDR1 MGHRA and CDR2 YSYEKL. Trimming stripped 6 bases from V and 3 bases from J, with 14 bases between. The CDR3 has 15 amino acids. CDR3 sequence: CASSPGTPYTGELFF. The CDR3, as DNA: TGCGCCAGCAGTCCCGGGACGCCTTACACCGGGGAGCTGTTTTTT.

The chain employs TRBV5-6 and TRBJ2-2, with 10 positions matching TRBD2. CDR1 is SGHDT and CDR2 is YYEEEE in the germline V gene. This CDR3 contains 16 residues. The junction had 8 bases not matched to a gene; V was cut back by 6 bases and J by 3 bases. The DNA for the CDR3 is TGTGCCAGCAAAATCATAGCGGGAGGTCACACCGGGGAGCTGTTTTTT. Residues: CASKIIAGGHTGELFF.

A remark on this clone: Other DNA sequences in the same sample also yield this CDR3. V gene TRBV4-1 combines with J gene TRBJ2-5; TRBD2 matches at 11 bases. V shed 4 bases, J shed 5 bases, and the junction held 3 bases outside the gene matches. Germline V gene sequence: CDR1 MGHRA, CDR2 YSYEKL. The CDR3 spans 14 residues. CDR3 DNA sequence: TGCGCCAGCAGCCTAGCGGGGGGGCCGGAGACCCAGTACTTC. Protein: CASSLAGGPETQYF.

This chain links TRBV4-3 with TRBJ2-7; 10 nucleotides align to TRBD2. Unmatched junction bases numbered 4, after V lost 0 bases and J lost 2 bases. CDR1 is LGHNA, CDR2 YSLEER, per germline. The CDR3 consists of 16 residues. The CDR3 coding sequence is TGCGCCAGCAGCCAAGATTTAGCGGGGGGCCCCTACGAGCAGTACTTC. Translated, it gives CASSQDLAGGPYEQYF.

J is TRBJ2-1 and V is TRBV11-1; 12 bases agree with TRBD2. From germline, CDR1 is SGHAT and CDR2 FQDESV (reference sequence). CDR3 length: 15 amino acids. The ends lost 4 bases at V and 3 bases at J; junction bases unmatched: 1. As DNA, the CDR3 is TGTGCCAGCAGCTGGACTAGCGGGGACTACAATGAGCAGTTCTTC. It specifies CASSWTSGDYNEQFF.

This clone was seen a single time. V is TRBV7-9 and J is TRBJ2-5; TRBD1 matches at 8 bases. CDR1 and CDR2 (germline): SEHNR, FQNEAQ (reference sequence). V dropped 5 bases and J dropped 3; count of bases not matched to a gene: 5. The CDR3 has 14 residues. In DNA, the CDR3 is TGTGCCAGCAGCCCTCCGACAGGGGAAGAGACCCAGTACTTC. This codes for CASSPPTGEETQYF.

This clone was found once. The chain links TRBV6-6 to TRBJ2-3, with D perhaps given as TRBD1 or TRBD2 (6 bases each). With 2 bases removed from V and 2 bases from J, the gap between germline ends came to 11 bases. CDR3 size: 15 residues. Per germline, CDR1 MNHNY and CDR2 SVGAGI (reference sequence). In DNA form, the CDR3 reads TGTGCCAGCAGTTACACGGGGGCACACACAGATACGCAGTATTTT. The encoded protein is CASSYTGAHTDTQYF.

The chain joins TRBV21-1 to TRBJ2-2; TRBD1 was called by the table and not checked on the DNA. TRBV21-1 is a recognized pseudogene. The CDR3 totals 18 residues. This chain's CDR3 is CASSNRDRVGGRTGELFF. The CDR3 region has the DNA TGTGCCAGCAGCAACCGTGACAGGGTCGGAGGAAGAACCGGGGAGCTGTTTTTT.

This chain joins TRBV6-5 and TRBJ1-2, with D maybe TRBD1 (5 bases). The germline V and J ends were trimmed by 6 bases and 9 bases, with 11 bases remaining between them. The CDR3 loop spans 11 amino acids. The germline V gene has CDR1 MNHEY and CDR2 SVGAGI. CDR3 sequence: CASSPGLSYTF. The CDR3 nucleotides are TGTGCCAGCAGCCCAGGGTTGAGCTACACCTTC.

The chain is built from TRBV6-5 and TRBJ1-1; 11 bases align to TRBD1. This CDR3 has 15 amino acids. Looked up from germline, CDR1 is MNHEY and CDR2 is SVGAGI. J gave up 2 bases and V 6 bases, and 5 bases lay outside the gene matches. Here the CDR3 DNA reads TGTGCCAGCAGCTACGGACAGGGGGCAAACACTGAAGCTTTCTTT. Protein sequence: CASSYGQGANTEAFF.

This chain uses TRBV5-1 with TRBJ2-1; 10 bases align to TRBD2. After removal of 1 base from V and 8 bases from J, the junction contained 6 bases not matched to a gene. Germline V gene lookup returns CDR1 SGHRS and CDR2 YFSETQ. The CDR3 totals 15 residues. DNA for the CDR3: TGCGCCAGCAGCTTGATTCCTAGCGGGGGCTATGAGCAGTTCTTC. Translating gives CASSLIPSGGYEQFF.

The chain links TRBV5-6 to TRBJ2-5; weak D call: TRBD1 (7 bases). Germline V gene data show CDR1 as SGHDT and CDR2 as YYEEEE. Trimming left V 3 bases short and J 4 bases short, with 16 bases between. The CDR3 runs to 15 residues. This CDR3 reads CASSYGGGALETQYF. The CDR3 coding sequence is TGTGCCAGCAGCTACGGAGGGGGCGCTTTAGAGACCCAGTACTTC. Filled out from reference TRBV5-6 and TRBJ2-5, the complete variable domain reads DAGVTQSPTHLIKTRGQQVTLRCSPKSGHDTVSWYQQALGQGPQFIFQYYEEEERQRGNFPDRFSGHQFPNYSSELNVNALLLGDSALYLCASSYGGGALETQYFGPGTRLLVL.

The CDR3 here is CASSGTSGEEQFF. In DNA form, the CDR3 reads TGTGCCAGCAGTGGGACTAGCGGGGAAGAGCAGTTCTTC. This chain links TRBV2 with TRBJ2-1, with 12 bases identical to TRBD2. CDR1 and CDR2 from the germline V gene are SNHLY and FYNNEI. Trimming removed 4 bases from V and 10 bases from J; junction bases left unmatched: 2. The CDR3 is 13 residues long.

V usage is TRBV11-3 and J usage is TRBJ2-5, with D unresolved. Germline values: CDR1 SGHNT, CDR2 YENEEA. CDR3 size: 13 residues. The V gene lost 3 bases and the J gene lost 4 bases, with 9 bases spanning the gap. The CDR3 nucleotides are TGTGCCAGCAGCTTCACCCGCGGAGAGACCCAGTACTTC. Translating it yields CASSFTRGETQYF.

V is TRBV21-1 and J is TRBJ2-6; the DNA was not compared with TRBD1, the D call given in the table. TRBV21-1 is assigned pseudogene status. The CDR3 extends over 17 amino acids. As DNA, the CDR3 is TGTGCCAGCAGCTTACAGGGAAAATTCTCTGGGGCCAACGTCCTGACTTTC. Its protein product is CASSLQGKFSGANVLTF.

The chain links TRBV11-2 to TRBJ2-7, with TRBD2 matching over 10 bases. With 3 bases clipped from V and 4 bases from J, the junction kept 12 bases outside the gene matches. CDR3 length: 17 amino acids. Germline CDR1 is SGHAT and CDR2 is FQNNGV. CDR3 DNA sequence: TGTGCCAGCAGCTTTATCACGGCTAGCGGGAGCCTTTACGAGCAGTACTTC. Translation: CASSFITASGSLYEQYF.

This chain joins TRBV5-1 and TRBJ1-2, with unresolved D. The CDR3 has 11 residues. The germline CDR1 and CDR2 sequences are SGHRS and YFSETQ. V lost 4 bases and J lost 4, with 5 bases in between. CDR3 in DNA: TGCGCCAGCAGCCCCGGCTATGGCTACACCTTC. This sequence encodes CASSPGYGYTF.

The chain has TRBV13 and TRBJ2-2; D not resolved. The V end was cut by 1 base, the J end by 1 base, with 7 bases between. This CDR3 is 15 amino acids long. Germline V lookup: CDR1 PRHDT, CDR2 FYEKMQ (reference sequence). CDR3 sequence reads: CASSLVSMNTGELFF. The CDR3 nucleotides read TGTGCCAGCAGCTTAGTCAGCATGAACACCGGGGAGCTGTTTTTT.